These 26 T cell receptor beta chains share one sample of origin, sequenced in a study of blood T cell repertoires in COVID-19. Profiling relied on immunoSEQ multiplex PCR, and the TCRdb table lists in-frame clones only, not all of them. Here the sample spans about 220,000 clones, 84% being singletons. Sample: peripheral blood. The receptors originated from a man aged 40-49 years who had recovered from COVID-19.

The J gene is TRBJ1-1, the V gene TRBV2; D possibly corresponds to TRBD1 (5 bases). The germline V gene has CDR1 SNHLY and CDR2 FYNNEI. CDR3 length: 14 amino acids. V gave up 3 bases and J gave up 1 base, with 9 bases separating them. CDR3 coding DNA: TGTGCCAGCAGTGAGGGTAGGGGGAACACTGAAGCTTTCTTT. Its protein product is CASSEGRGNTEAFF.

The J gene is TRBJ2-1, the V gene TRBV12-3 or TRBV12-4, with D unclear. The CDR3 consists of 11 residues. V lost 2 bases and J 10 bases, leaving 6 bases between the germline ends. The CDR3 DNA reads TGTGCCAGCAGTTTACAGTCGGAGCAGTTCTTC. Protein sequence: CASSLQSEQFF.

The chain joins TRBV18 to TRBJ1-4, with D perhaps matching TRBD1 (5 bases). V was shortened by 1 base and J by 7 bases, with 16 bases between the two germline ends. The CDR3 runs 16 residues. Germline CDR1 KGHSH, CDR2 LQKENI. This chain's CDR3 is CASSPRSLGGAEKLFF. The CDR3 nucleotides are TGTGCCAGCTCACCACGGTCCCTGGGGGGAGCTGAAAAACTGTTTTTT.

The CDR3 sequence: CASSLQGSDTQYF. The CDR3 DNA is TGTGCCAGCAGCCTCCAGGGTTCGGATACGCAGTATTTT. The chain is built from TRBV11-3 and TRBJ2-3; D perhaps matches TRBD1 (5 bases). Trimming removed 5 bases at V and 6 bases at J, with 12 bases between. The CDR3 has 13 residues. Germline V gene sequence: CDR1 SGHNT, CDR2 YENEEA.

V gene TRBV14 combines with J gene TRBJ1-1; TRBD1 agrees at 12 bases. From germline, CDR1 is SGHDN and CDR2 FVKESK. The V and J ends lost 4 bases and 5 bases, in that order; junction bases with no gene match: 11. The CDR3 runs to 17 residues. The CDR3 loop is CASSPGQGAPFWTEAFF. CDR3 sequence (DNA): TGTGCCAGCAGCCCGGGACAGGGGGCCCCATTTTGGACTGAAGCTTTCTTT.

The chain carries TRBV25-1 and TRBJ1-4, with a tentative D call TRBD1 (5 bases). The germline CDR1 and CDR2 sequences are MGHDK and SYGVNS. The CDR3 contains 15 residues. V lost 1 base and J lost 7, with 13 bases in between. DNA of the CDR3: TGTGCCAGCAGTGAATTGTCAGGGCGAGGTGAAAAACTGTTTTTT. As protein: CASSELSGRGEKLFF.

This clone has only one observation. The rearrangement joins TRBV5-8 to TRBJ1-4; 7 positions match TRBD1. CDR1 is SGHTS and CDR2 is YDEGEE in the germline V gene. The CDR3 spans 18 residues. V lost 4 bases, J lost 0 bases, and 12 bases stayed unmatched. The CDR3 spells CASSPGQKSPATNEKLFF. DNA for the CDR3: TGTGCCAGCAGCCCGGGACAGAAGTCTCCTGCAACTAATGAAAAACTGTTTTTT.

This chain connects TRBV29-1 to TRBJ2-3; D is undetermined. V lost 0 bases to trimming and J lost 0 bases, with 7 bases between them. The CDR3 is made up of 14 amino acids. Germline V CDR1 and CDR2: SQVTM, ANQGSEA. The CDR3: CSVEDMQSTDTQYF. The CDR3 bases are TGCAGCGTTGAAGATATGCAGAGCACAGATACGCAGTATTTT.

CDR3 protein: CASRLADEQYF. The CDR3 region has the DNA TGCGCCAGCAGACTAGCGGACGAGCAGTACTTC. This chain connects TRBV10-2 to TRBJ2-7; 8 nucleotides match TRBD2. With 6 bases clipped from V and 5 bases from J, the junction kept 0 bases outside the gene matches. Germline CDR1 and CDR2: WSHSY and SAAADI. This CDR3 comprises 11 residues.

The chain is built from TRBV6-5 and TRBJ2-7, with 8 bases matching TRBD1. Germline CDR1 reads MNHEY; CDR2 reads SVGAGI. The ends lost 4 bases at V and 3 bases at J; junction bases unmatched: 8. The CDR3 sequence is 15 residues long. CDR3 nucleotides: TGTGCCAGCAGTTTAAATGGACAGGGAATCTACGAGCAGTACTTC. As protein: CASSLNGQGIYEQYF.

The gene calls are TRBV7-2 and TRBJ1-6; D is ambiguous. This CDR3 region has 16 residues. V was clipped by 6 bases and J by 6 bases, with 18 bases between them. Germline V lookup: CDR1 SGHTA, CDR2 FQGNSA. DNA for the CDR3: TGTGCCAGCAGTGCAGCTTTGCGGGAACTTAATTCACCCCTCCACTTT. Amino acids: CASSAALRELNSPLHF.

The gene calls are TRBV10-1 and TRBJ2-1; a possible D gene is TRBD2 (5 bases). The germline V and J ends were trimmed by 6 bases and 2 bases, with 14 bases remaining between them. Germline assignment: CDR1 WNHNN and CDR2 SYGVQD (reference sequence). This CDR3 contains 15 residues. CDR3 loop: CASSPRTGTYNEQFF. CDR3 DNA sequence: TGCGCCAGCAGCCCCCGAACGGGAACCTACAATGAGCAGTTCTTC.

This CDR3 reads CASRLSGGKNSYEQYF. The CDR3, as DNA: TGTGCCAGTAGACTTAGCGGGGGGAAGAACTCCTACGAGCAGTACTTC. The chain employs TRBV19 and TRBJ2-7; 10 bases line up with TRBD2. The junction had 8 bases not matched to a gene; V was cut back by 6 bases and J by 0 bases. Germline V gene lookup returns CDR1 LNHDA and CDR2 SQIVND (reference sequence). The CDR3 totals 16 residues.

J is TRBJ1-1 and V is TRBV30, with D tentatively TRBD1 (6 bases). CDR1 is GTSNPN, CDR2 SVGIG, per germline (reference sequence). The V gene lost 1 base and the J gene lost 11 bases, with 11 bases spanning the gap. The CDR3 is made up of 11 amino acids. In DNA form, the CDR3 reads TGTGCCTGGAGTGGGGGGCTTGGGGCTTTCTTT. It is translated as CAWSGGLGAFF.

The table lists this clone with a few counts. The chain uses TRBV9 and TRBJ2-2; D gene ambiguous. The CDR3 is 13 residues long. V was cut by 4 bases and J by 3 bases, with 7 bases left in between. Germline-derived CDR1 and CDR2 are SGDLS and YYNGEE. The CDR3 nucleotides read TGTGCCAGCAGCCTCTTCGACACCGGGGAGCTGTTTTTT. Its translation: CASSLFDTGELFF.

The rearrangement joins TRBV14 to TRBJ2-6; 9 bases are shared with TRBD1. The junction had 9 bases not matched to a gene; V was cut back by 0 bases and J by 0 bases. Germline V gene lookup returns CDR1 SGHDN and CDR2 FVKESK. The CDR3 sequence is 20 residues long. CDR3 coding DNA: TGTGCCAGCAGCCAAGATGTATCGACAGGGGGACTCTCTGGGGCCAACGTCCTGACTTTC. Amino acid sequence: CASSQDVSTGGLSGANVLTF.

The V and J genes are TRBV9 and TRBJ2-7, with TRBD2 matching over 9 bases. CDR1 and CDR2 from the germline V gene are SGDLS and YYNGEE. With V trimmed by 3 bases and J by 4 bases, 8 bases remained unmatched. This CDR3 has 15 residues. The CDR3 region is CASSEGGRGAYEQYF. The CDR3, as DNA: TGTGCCAGCAGCGAGGGCGGGAGGGGAGCATACGAGCAGTACTTC. Together with reference TRBV9 and TRBJ2-7, the CDR3 gives the full variable domain: DSGVTQTPKHLITATGQRVTLRCSPRSGDLSVYWYQQSLDQGLQFLIQYYNGEERAKGNILERFSAQQFPDLHSELNLSSLELGDSALYFCASSEGGRGAYEQYFGPGTRLTVT.

Only a few counts were recorded for this clone. This chain's CDR3 is CASSLVSSGGARGEQYF. The CDR3 DNA is TGTGCCAGCAGCTTAGTGAGTAGCGGGGGGGCGAGAGGCGAGCAGTACTTC. This chain joins TRBV7-2 and TRBJ2-7; 11 bases match TRBD2. The CDR3 spans 17 residues. The junction had 11 bases not matched to a gene; V was cut back by 1 base and J by 6 bases. CDR1 SGHTA and CDR2 FQGNSA come from the germline V gene.

The chain couples TRBV11-2 to TRBJ1-2; 7 nucleotides align to TRBD1. The J segment lost 8 bases and the V segment lost 6 bases, leaving 15 bases of the junction unmatched. The CDR3 is 15 residues long. The germline gives CDR1 SGHAT, CDR2 FQNNGV. As DNA, the CDR3 is TGTGCCAGCAGTCCCGCCCACAGGGGCCTGGGGGGCTACACCTTC. The encoded protein is CASSPAHRGLGGYTF.

The chain combines TRBV4-3 with TRBJ2-3; 10 bases are a match to TRBD2. Trimming at V came to 4 bases and at J to 4 bases, leaving 14 bases not matched to a gene. Per germline, CDR1 LGHNA and CDR2 YSLEER. CDR3 size: 18 residues. This CDR3 reads CASSRKPYGAGGADTQYF. The DNA for the CDR3 is TGCGCCAGCAGCCGGAAACCCTACGGAGCGGGGGGGGCAGATACGCAGTATTTT.

This chain connects TRBV5-8 to TRBJ1-5; 9 positions match TRBD1. The V segment lost 0 bases and the J segment 6 bases; nucleotides outside the gene matches: 13. The CDR3 spans 18 residues. Germline CDR1 is SGHTS and CDR2 is YDEGEE. The CDR3 spells CASSLAARGTGYSQPQHF. The CDR3 DNA sequence: TGTGCCAGCAGCTTGGCCGCTCGCGGGACAGGGTACAGTCAGCCCCAGCATTTT.

V is TRBV27 and J is TRBJ2-7, with TRBD1 identical over 7 bases. This CDR3 region has 19 residues. V lost 5 bases to trimming and J lost 3 bases; unmatched junction nucleotides: 22. Germline values: CDR1 MNHEY, CDR2 SMNVEV (reference sequence). CDR3 nucleotide sequence: TGTGCCAGCAGTCCAACCTTATCTCCGGGACCAGGGGGTATCTACGAGCAGTACTTC. This encodes CASSPTLSPGPGGIYEQYF.

The V call is TRBV18, the J call TRBJ2-7; no clear D. CDR3 length: 14 residues. V lost 4 bases, J lost 0 bases, and 10 bases lay in between. Germline V lookup: CDR1 KGHSH, CDR2 LQKENI. This CDR3 reads CASSLSTGSYEQYF. CDR3 DNA sequence: TGTGCCAGCTCACTTTCCACGGGCTCCTACGAGCAGTACTTC. Full variable domain (missing parts from reference TRBV18 and TRBJ2-7): NAGVMQNPRHLVRRRGQEARLRCSPMKGHSHVYWYRQLPEEGLKFMVYLQKENIIDESGMPKERFSAEFPKEGPSILRIQQVVRGDSAAYFCASSLSTGSYEQYFGPGTRLTVT.

The J gene is TRBJ2-7, the V gene TRBV18; D not certain. V shed 5 bases and J shed 0 bases, with 14 bases lying between them. Germline V gives CDR1 KGHSH, CDR2 LQKENI. The CDR3 contains 15 residues. CDR3 coding DNA: TGTGCCAGCTCAAGACGGCAGGCGAGCTCCTACGAGCAGTACTTC. Its protein is CASSRRQASSYEQYF.

This clone came up once. This rearrangement joins TRBV11-3 to TRBJ2-1; D not resolved. CDR3 length: 14 residues. Trimming cost V 5 bases and J 6 bases, with 14 bases left between them. The germline V gene has CDR1 SGHNT and CDR2 YENEEA. The CDR3 region is CASSPRPLRNEQFF. Written as DNA, the CDR3 is TGTGCCAGCAGCCCCCGTCCTCTTCGCAATGAGCAGTTCTTC.

The chain uses TRBV7-2 and TRBJ2-2; 9 nucleotides align to TRBD1. The CDR3 totals 16 residues. The germline V gene has CDR1 SGHTA and CDR2 FQGNSA. The V segment lost 5 bases and the J segment 3 bases; nucleotides outside the gene matches: 7. The CDR3 DNA follows: TGTGCCAGCAGCCTTGGGACAGGGTATGACACCGGGGAGCTGTTTTTT. This codes for CASSLGTGYDTGELFF.